This TCR beta chain emerged from a study of PD-1 blockade in mismatch repair-deficient tumors. In germline, CDR1 is PRHDT, CDR2 FYEKMQ (reference sequence). The J segment lost 2 bases and the V segment lost 6 bases, leaving 8 bases of the junction unmatched. The CDR3 is 15 residues long. Here immunoSEQ multiplex PCR was the method, and the copy in TCRdb shows in-frame clones only, minus some. In the table there are about 9,400 clones, more than 80% of which are singletons. Study observations and caveats: Rapid post-treatment expansion, then contraction, generally preceding radiologic response, marked tumor-resident clones.

Comments on this clone: Its antigen is unidentified.

Every patient had mismatch repair deficiency by PCR or immunohistochemistry. The TCR-sequenced patients were a few responders to pembrolizumab. The sequence was collected from an adult with mismatch repair-deficient cancer. The rearrangement uses TRBV13 and TRBJ2-3, with 7 bases identical to TRBD2. The sample consisted of PBMCs, taken approximately 48 weeks after starting pembrolizumab. This CDR3 is CASRLGLAVTDTQYF. In DNA, the CDR3 is TGTGCCAGCAGATTGGGCCTAGCGGTCACAGATACGCAGTATTTT.